Presented here are 31 T cell receptor beta chains from one specimen sequenced in a study of breast tumors, draining lymph nodes, adjacent tissues. Using its own MiXCR run on the multiplex PCR reads, TCRdb lists one record per CDR3 protein. The data hold about 230,000 distinct CDR3 sequences, with about 30% observed a single time. Breast cancer patients provided tissue from their axillary draining lymph nodes. Sample: axillary lymph node tissue. These receptors originate from a female donor with breast cancer. Some clones in this sample may be carry-over from other donors' samples.

With regard to this clonotype: Here the CDR3 omits its conserved ending phenylalanine or tryptophan, so a read error is the likely source. V is TRBV20-1 and J is TRBJ1-5; 7 bases agree with TRBD1. The V segment lost 5 bases and the J segment 2 bases; nucleotides outside the gene matches: 9. CDR3 length: 15 residues. Germline assignment: CDR1 DFQATT and CDR2 SNEGSKA (reference sequence). CDR3 coding DNA: TGCAGTGCTCAGGGGGGGGGCAGTGGCAATCAGCCCCAGCATGGT. It encodes CSAQGGGSGNQPQHG.

This clonotype was counted at least ten times. The chain joins TRBV4-2 to TRBJ2-1; 12 nucleotides line up with TRBD2. Trimming took 0 bases from V and 5 from J; bases not matched to a gene: 14. Germline loops: CDR1 LGHNA, CDR2 YNFKEQ. CDR3 length: 20 amino acids. CDR3 DNA sequence: TGTGCCAGCAGCCAAGATTATAAGAGGCTAGCGGGAGGGGGCGACAATGAGCAGTTCTTC. It specifies CASSQDYKRLAGGGDNEQFF.

This clonotype was detected ten times or more. The limits of the CDR3 on the DNA are not certain, so only TCRdb's listed CDR3 is given. The chain is built from TRBV9 and TRBJ2-5; the table names TRBD1, a call not compared with the DNA. The CDR3 spans 14 amino acids, including both terminal residues. The V gene's germline CDR1 is SGDLS and CDR2 YYNGEE. CDR3 loop: CASSVGQGIKTQSF.

There are many counts of this clonotype. The chain employs TRBV6-4 and TRBJ1-1; D remains ambiguous. V lost 6 bases to trimming and J lost 8 bases, with 13 bases between them. From germline, CDR1 is MRHNA and CDR2 SNTAGT. The CDR3 runs to 12 residues. CDR3 protein: CASRTGNGEAFF. The DNA for the CDR3 is TGTGCCAGCAGGACCGGAAATGGGGAAGCTTTCTTT.

This clonotype was counted many times. CDR3 sequence (DNA): TGTGCCAGCAGCATTAGCGGAGATACGCAGTATTTT. Amino acid sequence: CASSISGDTQYF. V usage is TRBV14 and J usage is TRBJ2-3; D may be TRBD2 (6 bases). Germline CDR1 reads SGHDN; CDR2 reads FVKESK. This CDR3 region has 12 residues. V lost 5 bases and J lost 5, with 8 bases in between. The complete variable domain, with remaining parts taken from reference TRBV14 and TRBJ2-3, reads EAGVTQFPSHSVIEKGQTVTLRCDPISGHDNLYWYRRVMGKEIKFLLHFVKESKQDESGMPNNRFLAERTGGTYSTLKVQPAELEDSGVYFCASSISGDTQYFGPGTRLTVL.

V and J are TRBV5-4 and TRBJ1-6; no reliable D call. The V gene's germline CDR1 is SGHNT and CDR2 YYREEE (reference sequence). CDR3 length equals 14 residues. Trimming stripped 1 base from V and 13 bases from J, with 15 bases between. The CDR3 loop reads CASSLYGVPQPLHF. The CDR3 DNA is TGTGCCAGCAGCTTGTACGGGGTCCCTCAGCCCCTCCACTTT. The full variable domain, completed using reference TRBV5-4 and TRBJ1-6, is ETGVTQSPTHLIKTRGQQVTLRCSSQSGHNTVSWYQQALGQGPQFIFQYYREEENGRGNFPPRFSGLQFPNYSSELNVNALELDDSALYLCASSLYGVPQPLHFGNGTRLTVT.

At least ten counts were recorded for this clonotype. The chain recombines TRBV7-6 with TRBJ2-5, with D unclear. The CDR3 is 13 amino acids. Germline V gives CDR1 SGHVS, CDR2 FNYEAQ. V gave up 2 bases and J gave up 5 bases, with 9 bases separating them. The DNA for the CDR3 is TGTGCCAGCAGCTTAAATCTCTGGGAGACCCAGTACTTC. Translated, it gives CASSLNLWETQYF.

Note on this clonotype: A read error may account for a junction end that differs from germline. The chain couples TRBV6-4 to TRBJ2-7; TRBD1 agrees at 11 bases. Germline CDR1 reads MRHNA; CDR2 reads SNTAGT. This CDR3 spans 24 amino acids. In nucleotides, the CDR3 is TGTGCCAGCAGTTACTCGTCGGCCCTCGGGGTGGACAGGGGGCGACCCAGGAGCGCCTACGAGCAGTACTTC. This sequence encodes CASSYSSALGVDRGRPRSAYEQYF.

This clonotype was counted ten times or more. The chain uses TRBV7-9 and TRBJ2-3; 9 bases are a match to TRBD2. Germline V lookup: CDR1 SEHNR, CDR2 FQNEAQ (reference sequence). CDR3 length: 19 residues. The V segment lost 3 bases and the J segment 4 bases; nucleotides outside the gene matches: 17. CDR3 residues: CASSLRASGAPHPADTQYF. CDR3 sequence (DNA): TGTGCCAGCAGCTTGAGGGCTAGCGGGGCCCCCCACCCCGCAGATACGCAGTATTTT.

This sequence joins TRBV2 and TRBJ1-4; D may be TRBD1 (6 bases). The germline V and J ends were trimmed by 6 bases and 4 bases, with 12 bases remaining between them. The CDR3 has 14 residues. Germline CDR1 SNHLY, CDR2 FYNNEI. CDR3 region: CASRKGQLNEKLFF. CDR3 DNA: TGTGCCAGCAGAAAAGGACAGCTTAATGAAAAACTGTTTTTT.

This rearrangement joins TRBV19 to TRBJ1-1; tentatively, D is TRBD1 (5 bases). Germline CDR1 reads LNHDA; CDR2 reads SQIVND (reference sequence). This CDR3 has 14 residues. With 5 bases removed from V and 3 bases from J, the gap between germline ends came to 13 bases. The CDR3 DNA follows: TGTGCCAGTAGTGGGGGACTACCCTACACTGAAGCTTTCTTT. This codes for CASSGGLPYTEAFF.

This clonotype showed up many times. V and J are TRBV12-3 or TRBV12-4 and TRBJ1-2; the D is unclear. This CDR3 comprises 12 residues. V was clipped by 6 bases and J by 0 bases, with 5 bases between them. CDR3 bases: TGTGCCAGCAGCCAGACTAACTATGGCTACACCTTC. This encodes CASSQTNYGYTF.

Comment on this clonotype: The junction shows a germline mismatch at one end, possibly a read error. The V and J genes are TRBV24-1 and TRBJ1-1; TRBD1 matches 11 bases. The CDR3 extends over 15 amino acids. Per germline, CDR1 KGHDR and CDR2 SFDVKD. The CDR3 sequence is CVTSGTGGRSTEAFF. The CDR3 coding sequence is TGTGTCACCAGTGGGACAGGGGGTCGGAGCACTGAAGCTTTCTTT.

The gene calls are TRBV3-1 and TRBJ2-1, with 7 bases fitting TRBD1. CDR1 LGHDT and CDR2 YNNKEL come from the germline V gene (reference sequence). V lost 4 bases, J lost 7 bases, and 10 bases stayed unmatched. The CDR3 runs 15 residues. CDR3 sequence reads: CASSPRTGVGNEQFF. As DNA, the CDR3 is TGTGCCAGCAGCCCTCGAACAGGGGTGGGGAATGAGCAGTTCTTC.

This clonotype was seen at least ten times. The chain joins TRBV18 to TRBJ1-5; the match to TRBD1 covers 7 bases. V lost 6 bases and J lost 0; bases outside the gene matches: 8. CDR1 and CDR2 from the germline V gene are KGHSH and LQKENI. CDR3 size: 16 residues. The CDR3 reads CASSPGQPYSNQPQHF. The DNA of the CDR3 is TGTGCCAGCTCGCCGGGACAGCCTTATAGCAATCAGCCCCAGCATTTT.

Comment on this clonotype: Compared with germline, one end of the junction differs, possibly owing to a read error. The V call is TRBV20-1, the J call TRBJ2-1; TRBD1 is a possible D gene (5 bases). CDR1 and CDR2 from the germline V gene are DFQATT and SNEGSKA (reference sequence). The CDR3 contains 14 residues. CDR3 loop: CSARPQGLGAELFF. CDR3 in DNA: TGCAGTGCTAGACCCCAGGGTTTGGGCGCGGAGCTGTTCTTC.

This clonotype was picked up many times. The chain employs TRBV7-8 and TRBJ1-2, with a possible D match to TRBD1 (6 bases). Germline CDR1 and CDR2: SGHVS and FQNEAQ. Trimming cost V 2 bases and J 2 bases, with 6 bases left between them. The CDR3 runs 13 residues. The CDR3 loop is CASSLRGNYGYTF. The CDR3 DNA follows: TGTGCCAGCAGCTTAAGGGGGAACTATGGCTACACCTTC.

This chain links TRBV20-1 with TRBJ1-4; 10 nucleotides align to TRBD1. V trimming: 3 bases; J trimming: 5 bases; junction bases outside the gene matches: 9. Germline assignment: CDR1 DFQATT and CDR2 SNEGSKA (reference sequence). The CDR3 runs to 16 residues. CDR3: CSASLRRGQGNEKLFF. CDR3 sequence (DNA): TGCAGTGCTAGTTTACGAAGGGGACAGGGGAATGAAAAACTGTTTTTT.

As concerns this clonotype: Relative to the germline gene, one junction end is altered; a read error may explain this. CDR3 residues: CASSEALGSTGSTIYF. The CDR3 DNA follows: TGTGCCAGCAGTGAAGCTCTGGGGAGCACTGGAAGCACCATATATTTT. The chain carries TRBV6-1 and TRBJ1-3, with unresolved D. CDR3 length: 16 residues. CDR1 MNHNS and CDR2 SASEGT come from the germline V gene.

This clonotype was counted ten times or more. The rearrangement joins TRBV19 to TRBJ1-3; 7 nucleotides agree with TRBD1. Trimming removed 4 bases from V and 0 bases from J; junction bases left unmatched: 18. This CDR3 region has 20 residues. Germline CDR1 reads LNHDA; CDR2 reads SQIVND (reference sequence). CDR3 sequence reads: CASSRIIRGRGTGSGNTIYF. CDR3 DNA sequence: TGTGCCAGTAGTAGAATCATCCGGGGCAGGGGGACCGGCTCTGGAAACACCATATATTTT.

The gene calls are TRBV14 and TRBJ1-6, with 8 bases fitting TRBD1. V shed 4 bases and J 14 bases; nucleotides not matched to a gene: 7. Germline CDR1 and CDR2: SGHDN and FVKESK. The CDR3 is 13 amino acids. In DNA, the CDR3 is TGTGCCAGCAGCCTTGACAGGGGTGTGGCCCTCCACTTT. It specifies CASSLDRGVALHF.

The sample holds many counts of this clonotype. The V and J genes are TRBV6-5 and TRBJ2-7; D unresolved. Trimming took 8 bases from V and 0 from J, leaving 8 bases between them. Germline V gene lookup returns CDR1 MNHEY and CDR2 SVGAGI. CDR3 length equals 12 residues. CDR3 bases: TGTGCCAGCTTAGGTCCCTCCTACGAGCAGTACTTC. Its translation: CASLGPSYEQYF.

Concerning this clonotype itself: One end of the junction does not line up with germline, which may come from a read error. The V and J genes are TRBV7-8 and TRBJ2-5; TRBD2 aligns across 11 bases. Germline V CDR1 and CDR2: SGHVS, FQNEAQ. This CDR3 is 18 amino acids long. In DNA form, the CDR3 reads TGTGCCAGCAGCTTAGGGACTAGCGGGCGTAATTCCCAAGGGACCCAGTACTTC. Its translation is CASSLGTSGRNSQGTQYF.

In its sample, this clonotype was seen many times. The chain carries TRBV19 and TRBJ2-3; TRBD1 is a possible D gene (5 bases). CDR1 is LNHDA and CDR2 is SQIVND in the germline V gene (reference sequence). Trimming shortened V by 5 bases and J by 5 bases, and 11 bases separated the two germline ends. The CDR3 contains 13 residues. The CDR3: CASSLGQGDTQYF. CDR3 bases: TGTGCCAGTAGTTTGGGGCAAGGAGATACGCAGTATTTT.

Comment on this clonotype: This may be a read error, as it is one base from a much larger clone. The chain couples TRBV20-1 to TRBJ1-1; D remains ambiguous. The CDR3 is 14 amino acids. The germline V gene has CDR1 DFQATT and CDR2 SNEGSKA (reference sequence). The V gene lost 0 bases and the J gene lost 6 bases, with 14 bases spanning the gap. In nucleotides, the CDR3 is TGCAGTGCTAGAGACCTCCCCCAGTCCGCTGAAGCTTTCTTT. The encoded protein is CSARDLPQSAEAFF.

This clonotype was seen repeatedly, ten times or more. The chain recombines TRBV30 with TRBJ1-5; D is undetermined. CDR3 length: 15 residues. Germline values: CDR1 GTSNPN, CDR2 SVGIG (reference sequence). Trimming removed 1 base from V and 5 bases from J, with 15 bases in between. CDR3: CAWSARRTDYQPQHF. In nucleotides, the CDR3 is TGTGCCTGGAGTGCCCGACGTACGGATTATCAGCCCCAGCATTTT.

This sequence joins TRBV2 and TRBJ2-1; no clear D gene. This CDR3 region has 12 residues. In germline, CDR1 is SNHLY, CDR2 FYNNEI. V was pared by 5 bases and J by 7 bases, with 9 bases between. In DNA, the CDR3 is TGTGCCAGCAGTACTGGAGAGAATGAGCAGTTCTTC. Translating it yields CASSTGENEQFF.

Many counts were recorded for this clonotype. The chain recombines TRBV3-1 with TRBJ2-5; TRBD2 might be the D (5 bases). The germline gives CDR1 LGHDT, CDR2 YNNKEL (reference sequence). The CDR3 runs 17 residues. V lost 1 base to trimming and J lost 5 bases, with 20 bases between them. The chain's CDR3 is CASSQVTLLRRLETQYF. CDR3 nucleotides: TGTGCCAGCAGCCAAGTCACCTTACTCAGGAGGTTGGAGACCCAGTACTTC.

This clonotype was detected only a few times. V is TRBV3-1 and J is TRBJ2-5; D may be TRBD2 (5 bases). V lost 6 bases to trimming and J lost 2 bases, with 13 bases between them. The length of the CDR3 is 14 residues. CDR1 is LGHDT, CDR2 YNNKEL, per germline (reference sequence). Here the CDR3 reads CASSLSTTQETQYF. The CDR3, as DNA: TGTGCCAGCAGTCTATCGACTACTCAAGAGACCCAGTACTTC.

This clonotype occurred many times. The V and J genes are TRBV20-1 and TRBJ2-5, with D unclear. The CDR3 totals 13 residues. Between the trimmed V and J ends, which lost 5 bases and 2 bases, there was a span of 12 bases. Per the germline V gene, CDR1 is DFQATT and CDR2 is SNEGSKA (reference sequence). The CDR3 region has the DNA TGCAGTGCTGGTGAGCGCCCTCAAGAGACCCAGTACTTC. Protein sequence: CSAGERPQETQYF.

A few counts support this clonotype. The rearrangement uses TRBV3-1 and TRBJ2-7; 10 bases align to TRBD1. The CDR3 contains 16 residues. The germline CDR1 and CDR2 sequences are LGHDT and YNNKEL (reference sequence). The J segment lost 5 bases and the V segment lost 0 bases, leaving 7 bases of the junction unmatched. CDR3 sequence reads: CASSQDVRQGADEQYF. The CDR3, as DNA: TGTGCCAGCAGCCAAGATGTGAGACAGGGGGCGGACGAGCAGTACTTC.